These 24 T cell receptor beta chains were all obtained from the same sample, sequenced in a study of blood T cell repertoires in COVID-19. Measured with immunoSEQ multiplex PCR; TCRdb has only the in-frame clones, and not every one. The data show roughly 200,000 clones, roughly 88% seen once. The material sequenced was peripheral blood. The source is a human donor in a cohort sampled during active COVID-19.

The chain recombines TRBV5-1 with TRBJ2-7; weak D call: TRBD2 (6 bases). Germline-derived CDR1 and CDR2 are SGHRS and YFSETQ. This CDR3 comprises 14 residues. V was trimmed by 4 bases and J by 6 bases, leaving 17 bases between them. The CDR3 nucleotides read TGCGCCAGCAGCATCGGGACTGTTTTTCGCGAGCAGTACTTC. Translated: CASSIGTVFREQYF.

In its sample, this clone was seen once. The V call is TRBV19, the J call TRBJ1-5; 9 bases match TRBD1. Germline V gene sequence: CDR1 LNHDA, CDR2 SQIVND (reference sequence). The CDR3 contains 15 residues. Unmatched junction bases numbered 7, after V lost 4 bases and J lost 6 bases. This CDR3 reads CASSTGQGQGQPQHF. The CDR3 nucleotides are TGTGCCAGTAGTACCGGACAGGGACAGGGTCAGCCCCAGCATTTT.

J is TRBJ1-5 and V is TRBV6-2 or TRBV6-3; a weak D match, TRBD1 (6 bases). Germline CDR1 reads MNHEY; CDR2 reads SVGEGT. The CDR3 totals 15 residues. Deletions cut 2 bases from V and 2 bases from J, with 10 bases between. The CDR3 sequence: CASSYPNRGNQPQHF. In DNA, the CDR3 is TGTGCCAGCAGTTACCCTAACAGGGGCAATCAGCCCCAGCATTTT.

Remarks on this clone: Other DNA sequences in this sample translate to the same CDR3. This sequence joins TRBV2 and TRBJ2-5; a weak D match, TRBD1 (5 bases). V gave up 0 bases and J gave up 3 bases, with 5 bases separating them. The CDR3 runs to 13 residues. Germline V lookup: CDR1 SNHLY, CDR2 FYNNEI. CDR3 region: CASSEAGEETQYF. CDR3 nucleotides: TGTGCCAGCAGTGAAGCAGGGGAAGAGACCCAGTACTTC.

This clone was seen only a few times. The chain is built from TRBV7-2 and TRBJ1-2; possible D gene TRBD1, 5 bases. The germline gives CDR1 SGHTA, CDR2 FQGNSA. The CDR3 length is 15 residues. Trimming shortened V by 3 bases and J by 4 bases, and 15 bases separated the two germline ends. The DNA of the CDR3 is TGTGCCAGCAGCTTTCCCGGGGGTGAAATCTATGGCTACACCTTC. The encoded protein is CASSFPGGEIYGYTF.

In this sample, this clone turned up many times. V and J are TRBV2 and TRBJ1-2; TRBD1 might be the D (5 bases). The CDR3 spans 12 residues. The germline V and J ends were trimmed by 4 bases and 8 bases, with 11 bases remaining between them. CDR1 is SNHLY, CDR2 FYNNEI, per germline. The CDR3 region is CASSARGLGYTF. DNA of the CDR3: TGTGCCAGCAGTGCTAGGGGTTTGGGCTACACCTTC.

This chain uses TRBV4-1 with TRBJ2-7, with unresolved D. There are 16 residues in the CDR3. Per germline, CDR1 MGHRA and CDR2 YSYEKL. Trimming took 2 bases from V and 7 from J, leaving 21 bases between them. In DNA, the CDR3 is TGCGCCAGCAGCCAATTCCCGAGGTCGGCCGAAGAGGAGCAGTACTTC. Translation: CASSQFPRSAEEEQYF.

This sequence joins TRBV10-1 and TRBJ2-3, with 8 bases identical to TRBD1. V lost 4 bases and J lost 3; bases outside the gene matches: 9. CDR1 is WNHNN, CDR2 SYGVQD, per germline (reference sequence). CDR3 length: 16 amino acids. The CDR3 protein is CASSGPGTGATDTQYF. DNA for the CDR3: TGCGCCAGCAGTGGTCCCGGGACAGGCGCAACAGATACGCAGTATTTT.

This sequence joins TRBV25-1 and TRBJ2-5, with TRBD2 matching 13 bases. Trimming cost V 5 bases and J 1 base; bases outside gene matches: 7. CDR1 is MGHDK and CDR2 is SYGVNS in the germline V gene. This CDR3 region has 17 residues. The CDR3 here is CASSSRTSGSIQETQYF. The CDR3 DNA sequence: TGTGCCAGCAGTTCTCGGACTAGCGGGAGTATCCAAGAGACCCAGTACTTC.

CDR3 sequence: CSVRTGSPSYEQYF. Written as DNA, the CDR3 is TGCAGCGTCCGGACAGGGTCCCCCTCCTACGAGCAGTACTTC. The chain combines TRBV29-1 with TRBJ2-7, with 8 bases matching TRBD1. CDR1 is SQVTM and CDR2 is ANQGSEA in the germline V gene. The length of the CDR3 is 14 residues. J gave up 0 bases and V 6 bases, and 7 bases lay outside the gene matches.

The chain carries TRBV7-9 and TRBJ2-7; 8 nucleotides align to TRBD2. The V segment lost 5 bases and the J segment 4 bases; nucleotides outside the gene matches: 10. Germline loops: CDR1 SEHNR, CDR2 FQNEAQ (reference sequence). This CDR3 region has 15 residues. CDR3: CASSPRTSSAYEQYF. CDR3 nucleotides: TGTGCCAGCAGCCCGCGGACTAGCAGCGCTTACGAGCAGTACTTC. Supplemented by reference TRBV7-9 and TRBJ2-7, the full variable domain reads DTGVSQNPRHKITKRGQNVTFRCDPISEHNRLYWYRQTLGQGPEFLTYFQNEAQLEKSRLLSDRFSAERPKGSFSTLEIQRTEQGDSAMYLCASSPRTSSAYEQYFGPGTRLTVT.

This chain connects TRBV29-1 to TRBJ2-1; 7 bases agree with TRBD2. The CDR3 loop spans 13 amino acids. Germline V gene data show CDR1 as SQVTM and CDR2 as ANQGSEA. The V and J ends lost 5 bases and 4 bases, in that order; junction bases with no gene match: 5. The CDR3 nucleotides are TGCAGCGTTCGAGCGGGACTTTACAATGAGCAGTTCTTC. Encoded protein: CSVRAGLYNEQFF.

The CDR3 bases are TGTGCCAGCAGCCAAGTCGCGACTGAGCAGTACTTC. Encoded protein: CASSQVATEQYF. The chain couples TRBV3-1 (or the pseudogene TRBV3-2) to TRBJ2-7, with unresolved D. V gave up 1 base and J gave up 7 bases, with 8 bases separating them. This CDR3 is 12 amino acids long. Germline V gene data show CDR1 as LGHDT and CDR2 as YNNKEL (reference sequence).

This chain connects TRBV4-1 to TRBJ2-5; maybe TRBD2 (6 bases). This CDR3 is built from 16 residues. Trimming left V 0 bases short and J 7 bases short, with 18 bases between. Germline assignment: CDR1 MGHRA and CDR2 YSYEKL. The CDR3 region is CASSQEGTAGTGTQYF. CDR3 in DNA: TGCGCCAGCAGCCAAGAGGGGACTGCCGGTACGGGGACCCAGTACTTC.

The chain carries TRBV27 and TRBJ2-1; 7 positions agree with TRBD2. Germline CDR1 MNHEY, CDR2 SMNVEV (reference sequence). With V trimmed by 3 bases and J by 4 bases, 6 bases remained unmatched. The CDR3 is 15 residues long. The CDR3 protein is CASSFGGRGYNEQFF. DNA for the CDR3: TGTGCCAGCAGTTTTGGAGGGCGGGGGTACAATGAGCAGTTCTTC.

In its sample, this clone was seen a few times. This chain joins TRBV6-6 and TRBJ2-3; TRBD2 is a possible D gene (5 bases). There are 15 residues in the CDR3. Trimming took off 7 bases at V and 1 base at J, with 15 bases between the two ends. The germline gives CDR1 MNHNY, CDR2 SVGAGI (reference sequence). CDR3 sequence (DNA): TGTGCCAGCATCCCCGACGCGGGTCGCACAGATACGCAGTATTTT. It specifies CASIPDAGRTDTQYF.

The chain links TRBV4-2 to TRBJ2-7; 8 bases are shared with TRBD2. The junction had 15 bases not matched to a gene; V was cut back by 3 bases and J by 2 bases. The CDR3 spans 18 residues. Germline V lookup: CDR1 LGHNA, CDR2 YNFKEQ. CDR3 protein: CASSHFGGREVVPYEQYF. CDR3 bases: TGTGCCAGCAGCCATTTTGGGGGGCGGGAGGTCGTCCCCTACGAGCAGTACTTC.

The chain has TRBV5-5 and TRBJ2-7; 8 nucleotides align to TRBD1. This CDR3 comprises 15 residues. The V segment lost 5 bases and the J segment 0 bases; nucleotides outside the gene matches: 7. Germline values: CDR1 SGHKS, CDR2 YYEKEE (reference sequence). The CDR3 spells CASSARTGLSYEQYF. Written as DNA, the CDR3 is TGTGCCAGCAGTGCCCGGACAGGGCTCTCCTACGAGCAGTACTTC.

Concerning this clone itself: An end of the junction does not agree with germline; a read error may underlie this. The rearrangement uses TRBV24-1 and TRBJ1-5; 11 positions agree with TRBD1. CDR3 size: 15 residues. The germline gives CDR1 KGHDR, CDR2 SFDVKD. The CDR3 sequence: CATSDRTGGKQPQHF. DNA of the CDR3: TGTGCCACCAGTGACCGGACAGGGGGCAAGCAGCCCCAGCATTTT.

The chain recombines TRBV2 with TRBJ2-6; 10 bases match TRBD1. CDR1 SNHLY and CDR2 FYNNEI come from the germline V gene. This CDR3 is 17 amino acids long. With V trimmed by 6 bases and J by 1 base, 6 bases remained unmatched. The CDR3 nucleotides are TGTGCCAGCAGGGGACAGGGGTTACCTTCTGGGGCCAACGTCCTGACTTTC. This encodes CASRGQGLPSGANVLTF.

The chain joins TRBV5-4 to TRBJ2-1; perhaps TRBD1 as D (6 bases). V was cut by 4 bases and J by 0 bases, with 8 bases left in between. The germline V gene has CDR1 SGHNT and CDR2 YYREEE (reference sequence). The CDR3 sequence is 14 residues long. The chain's CDR3 is CASSLDSSYNEQFF. The CDR3 DNA sequence: TGTGCCAGCAGCCTGGACAGCTCCTACAATGAGCAGTTCTTC. Supplemented by reference TRBV5-4 and TRBJ2-1, the full variable domain reads ETGVTQSPTHLIKTRGQQVTLRCSSQSGHNTVSWYQQALGQGPQFIFQYYREEENGRGNFPPRFSGLQFPNYSSELNVNALELDDSALYLCASSLDSSYNEQFFGPGTRLTVL.

The chain recombines TRBV11-2 with TRBJ1-2; 7 positions match TRBD1. The CDR3 runs 14 residues. The junction had 6 bases not matched to a gene; V was cut back by 1 base and J by 7 bases. Germline lookup yields CDR1 SGHAT and CDR2 FQNNGV. The CDR3 loop is CASSLVQGGGGYTF. The DNA of the CDR3 is TGTGCCAGCAGCTTAGTCCAAGGGGGCGGTGGCTACACCTTC.

This chain uses TRBV28 with TRBJ2-7, with D perhaps TRBD1 (5 bases). V was shortened by 7 bases and J by 6 bases, with 19 bases between the two germline ends. There are 14 residues in the CDR3. CDR1 and CDR2 from the germline V gene are MDHEN and SYDVKM. For the CDR3, the DNA is TGTGCCAGCACCTTGGGGCAGGGATTTGGCGAGCAGTACTTC. Its translation is CASTLGQGFGEQYF.

The chain joins TRBV19 to TRBJ2-3; TRBD2 is a possible D gene (5 bases). CDR3 size: 15 residues. The germline V gene has CDR1 LNHDA and CDR2 SQIVND (reference sequence). V was pared by 4 bases and J by 0 bases, with 11 bases between. CDR3 sequence (DNA): TGTGCCAGTAGTACGGACTGGCGTAGCACAGATACGCAGTATTTT. Its protein product is CASSTDWRSTDTQYF.